The sample holds many counts of the clone carrying this TCR beta chain. The data are from a study of T cells in Graves' hyperthyroidism and ophthalmopathy. There were TCR beta CDR3 regions amplified from RNA transcripts. A set of HTBI primers served as the primers for a first-round RT-PCR of the TCR CDR3. Each CDR3 protein gets one entry after TCRdb re-called the multiplex PCR reads with MiXCR. The profile shows roughly 280,000 distinct CDR3 sequences, roughly 22% of them singletons. Orbital computed tomography and thyroid ultrasound, together with serum TRAb and thyroxine and clinical symptoms, were used for diagnoses. The germline V gene has CDR1 SGHVS and CDR2 FQNEAQ. There are 16 residues in the CDR3. The V segment lost 5 bases and the J segment 3 bases; nucleotides outside the gene matches: 6.

The sequenced sample was blood. The chain combines TRBV7-8 with TRBJ2-3; 12 bases align to TRBD2. The TCR comes from a man aged 25-40 years with Graves' ophthalmopathy. Here the CDR3 reads CASSPRLAGETDTQYF. The CDR3 DNA reads as TGTGCCAGCAGCCCCAGACTAGCGGGGGAGACAGATACGCAGTATTTT. The full variable domain, its missing parts supplied by reference TRBV7-8 and TRBJ2-3, is GAGVSQSPRYKVAKRGQDVALRCDPISGHVSLFWYQQALGQGPEFLTYFQNEAQLDKSGLPSDRFFAERPEGSVSTLKIQRTQQEDSAVYLCASSPRLAGETDTQYFGPGTRLTVL.